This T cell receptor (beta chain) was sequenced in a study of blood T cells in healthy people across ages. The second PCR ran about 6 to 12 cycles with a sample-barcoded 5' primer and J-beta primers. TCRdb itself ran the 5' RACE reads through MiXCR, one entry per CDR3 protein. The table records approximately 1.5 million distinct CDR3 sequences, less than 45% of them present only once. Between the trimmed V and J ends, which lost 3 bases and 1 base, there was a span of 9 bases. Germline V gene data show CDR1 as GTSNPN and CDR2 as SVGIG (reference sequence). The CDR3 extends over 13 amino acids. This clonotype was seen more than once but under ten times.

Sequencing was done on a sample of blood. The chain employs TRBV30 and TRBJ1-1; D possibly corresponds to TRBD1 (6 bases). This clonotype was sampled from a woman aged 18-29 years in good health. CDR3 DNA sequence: TGTGCCTGGAGGGGACACCCGAACACTGAAGCTTTCTTT. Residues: CAWRGHPNTEAFF.